One sample yielded the 17 T cell receptor beta chains listed below, sequenced in a study of CD8 T cells in Susac syndrome. 0.5 to 1 ug RNA was reverse transcribed with random hexamers. TCRdb ran MiXCR on the immunoSEQ multiplex PCR reads and lists one entry per CDR3 protein. The data hold just over 150,000 distinct CDR3 sequences, with less than 97% observed a single time. The sample was CD8+ T cells from PBMCs. Receptors originate from a human donor with multiple sclerosis.

The rearrangement uses TRBV29-1 and TRBJ2-1; 8 nucleotides match TRBD1. Germline V CDR1 and CDR2: SQVTM, ANQGSEA. The CDR3 totals 12 residues. V trimming: 3 bases; J trimming: 8 bases; junction bases outside the gene matches: 3. The CDR3 DNA reads TGCAGCGTTGAGGACAGGGCCTATGAGCAGTTCTTC. Its translation: CSVEDRAYEQFF.

The rearrangement links TRBV12-3 or TRBV12-4 to TRBJ2-7; D call uncertain. Trimming took 2 bases from V and 2 from J, leaving 4 bases between them. The CDR3 spans 12 residues. In DNA, the CDR3 is TGTGCCAGCAGTTTAAACCCCTACGAGCAGTACTTC. Its translation: CASSLNPYEQYF.

This clonotype was recorded once. The rearrangement joins TRBV12-3 or TRBV12-4 to TRBJ1-1; D uncertain. The CDR3 is made up of 11 amino acids. V lost 5 bases and J lost 7, with 8 bases in between. CDR3: CASSPSYEAFF. The CDR3 DNA follows: TGTGCCAGCAGTCCCAGTTATGAAGCTTTCTTT.

In this sample, this clonotype turned up once. V is TRBV15 and J is TRBJ2-7; no clear D. The CDR3 loop spans 13 amino acids. Germline V gene data show CDR1 as LNHNV and CDR2 as YYDKDF (reference sequence). V was trimmed by 1 base and J by 7 bases, leaving 11 bases between them. The CDR3 bases are TGTGCCACCAGCAGAGGTGGGGTGGGGGAGCAGTACGTC. Its protein product is CATSRGGVGEQYV.

This chain connects TRBV3-1 to TRBJ1-4; D ambiguous. Germline values: CDR1 LGHDT, CDR2 YNNKEL (reference sequence). The CDR3 contains 14 residues. Trimming removed 4 bases at V and 3 bases at J, with 9 bases between. The CDR3, as DNA: TGTGCCAGCAGCCCCGGGATATCTAATGAAAAACTGTTTTTT. Its translation is CASSPGISNEKLFF.

The chain employs TRBV25-1 and TRBJ2-1; D uncertain. The V and J ends lost 4 bases and 13 bases respectively, with 11 bases between them. Germline loops: CDR1 MGHDK, CDR2 SYGVNS. CDR3 length: 11 amino acids. The chain's CDR3 is CASSVLGYQFF. As DNA, the CDR3 is TGTGCCAGCAGTGTATTGGGGTATCAGTTCTTC.

This sequence joins TRBV15 and TRBJ2-1; 10 bases are shared with TRBD2. Per germline, CDR1 LNHNV and CDR2 YYDKDF (reference sequence). The CDR3 is 16 amino acids. J lost 5 bases, V lost 0 bases, and 4 bases had no gene match. This CDR3 reads CATSRERSGGNNEQFF. Here the CDR3 DNA reads TGTGCCACCAGCAGAGAGCGTAGCGGGGGGAACAATGAGCAGTTCTTC. Full variable domain (missing parts from reference TRBV15 and TRBJ2-1): DAMVIQNPRYQVTQFGKPVTLSCSQTLNHNVMYWYQQKSSQAPKLLFHYYDKDFNNEADTPDNFQSRRPNTSFCFLDIRSPGLGDTAMYLCATSRERSGGNNEQFFGPGTRLTVL.

CDR3 loop: CASGRTAYNSPLHF. DNA for the CDR3: TGTGCCAGCGGGAGGACAGCGTATAATTCACCCCTCCACTTT. This chain joins TRBV12-3 or TRBV12-4 and TRBJ1-6, with D tentatively TRBD1 (6 bases). The CDR3 contains 14 residues. The V gene lost 8 bases and the J gene lost 4 bases, with 12 bases spanning the gap.

The V and J genes are TRBV7-9 and TRBJ2-7, with 10 bases lining up with TRBD1. The CDR3 runs to 14 residues. Germline CDR1 SEHNR, CDR2 FQNEAQ (reference sequence). Unmatched junction bases numbered 3, after V lost 4 bases and J lost 3 bases. This chain's CDR3 is CASSSTGGFYEQYF. In nucleotides, the CDR3 is TGTGCCAGCAGCTCGACAGGGGGCTTCTACGAGCAGTACTTC.

The chain recombines TRBV20-1 with TRBJ2-2; 8 positions match TRBD1. CDR1 DFQATT and CDR2 SNEGSKA come from the germline V gene (reference sequence). The CDR3 sequence is 16 residues long. V was pared by 5 bases and J by 1 base, with 9 bases of the junction left unmatched. The CDR3: CSALDRDSRNTGELFF. For the CDR3, the DNA is TGCAGTGCTTTGGACAGGGACTCAAGGAACACCGGGGAGCTGTTTTTT.

The J gene is TRBJ2-7, the V gene TRBV11-2; 7 bases align to TRBD2. The CDR3 loop spans 12 amino acids. With 4 bases clipped from V and 4 bases from J, the junction kept 1 base outside the gene matches. The germline V gene encodes CDR1 SGHAT and CDR2 FQNNGV. The CDR3 is CASSWGGYEQYV. The CDR3 DNA reads TGTGCCAGCAGCTGGGGAGGGTACGAGCAGTACGTC.

V is TRBV18 and J is TRBJ2-1; D possibly corresponds to TRBD1 (5 bases). This CDR3 is built from 13 residues. CDR1 KGHSH and CDR2 LQKENI come from the germline V gene. Trimming stripped 0 bases from V and 8 bases from J, with 8 bases between. CDR3 nucleotide sequence: TGTGCCAGCTCACCACCTGCCAGGGATGAGCAGTTCTTC. Translating gives CASSPPARDEQFF.

This clonotype was detected once. The V call is TRBV20-1, the J call TRBJ2-3, with 8 positions matching TRBD2. CDR3 length equals 17 residues. Trimming cost V 6 bases and J 0 bases; bases outside gene matches: 14. From germline, CDR1 is DFQATT and CDR2 SNEGSKA (reference sequence). The CDR3 reads CSADEHGGGDSTDTQYF. The CDR3, as DNA: TGCAGTGCGGATGAGCACGGGGGGGGCGATAGCACAGATACGCAGTATTTT.

This clonotype was found once. The chain combines TRBV6-2 or TRBV6-3 with TRBJ2-2; D might be TRBD2 (6 bases). In germline, CDR1 is MNHEY, CDR2 SVGEGT. The CDR3 is 14 residues long. The V end lost 4 bases, the J end lost 7 bases, and 13 bases lay between the germline ends. The CDR3 coding sequence is TGTGCCAGCAGTTCTGATCTAGCGCTCGGGGAGCTGTTTTTT. Protein product: CASSSDLALGELFF.

For the CDR3, the DNA is TGTGCCAGCAGCTTGAAGCCGAGCTCCTACAATGAGCAGTTCTTC. This sequence encodes CASSLKPSSYNEQFF. The genes are TRBV5-4 and TRBJ2-1; no firm D call. This CDR3 spans 15 amino acids. The germline gives CDR1 SGHNT, CDR2 YYREEE (reference sequence). Trimming pared 1 base from V and 0 bases from J, leaving 8 bases between.

The rearrangement joins TRBV29-1 to TRBJ2-7; D uncertain. V lost 2 bases to trimming and J lost 7 bases, with 15 bases between them. Germline CDR1 and CDR2: SQVTM and ANQGSEA. This CDR3 region has 13 residues. The chain's CDR3 is CSVEKVNSREQYV. The CDR3 nucleotides are TGCAGCGTTGAAAAGGTAAACAGTAGAGAGCAGTACGTC.

This clonotype was observed once. The chain employs TRBV29-1 and TRBJ1-3; tentative D call: TRBD1 (6 bases). CDR3 length: 17 residues. CDR1 and CDR2 (germline): SQVTM, ANQGSEA. Trimming cost V 1 base and J 2 bases, with 18 bases left between them. The CDR3 is CSVEASEEGHPGNTIYF. Here the CDR3 DNA reads TGCAGCGTTGAAGCATCGGAAGAGGGACATCCTGGAAACACCATATATTTT.